This record covers a single T cell receptor beta chain. The antigen is not known. The data were obtained in a study of shared clonotypes between healthy human individuals. Study overall: A donor's plate count was three for CD4 naive and three for CD4 memory; CD8 naive had two and CD8 memory one.

Overall study results and limits: Around 5.4% of naive CD4 clonotypes were common to a handful of donors.

CDR1 SNHLY and CDR2 FYNNEI come from the germline V gene. The CDR3 covers 15 residues. V lost 3 bases and J 2 bases, leaving 11 bases between the germline ends. Deep-level assay runs were performed. The protocol was immunoSEQ multiplex PCR, while the TCRdb copy is restricted to in-frame clones and leaves out a portion. The sample shows just under 350,000 clones, around 67% of them seen only once. The sequence was obtained from a man aged 25-40 years in good health. This chain uses TRBV2 with TRBJ2-1, with D unresolved. Sequenced material: memory CD4+ T cells sorted from blood. Sample subset: CD45RA-negative fraction. The CDR3 loop reads CASSDPAGPYNEQFF. CDR3 DNA: TGTGCCAGCAGTGATCCGGCCGGCCCCTACAATGAGCAGTTCTTC. Full variable domain (missing parts from reference TRBV2 and TRBJ2-1): EPEVTQTPSHQVTQMGQEVILRCVPISNHLYFYWYRQILGQKVEFLVSFYNNEISEKSEIFDDQFSVERPDGSNFTLKIRSTKLEDSAMYFCASSDPAGPYNEQFFGPGTRLTVL.